The rows below give T cell receptor beta chains drawn from one sample of a study of T-cell memory formation after mild COVID-19. TCRdb processed the 5' RACE reads anew with MiXCR; each CDR3 protein has one entry. The sample records under 550,000 distinct CDR3 sequences, roughly 17% being singletons. The sequenced sample consisted of PBMCs or a T cell subset sorted from them (not recorded which). The receptors were sampled from a young man who had mild COVID-19 (a few samples of this study predate the infection). Cell type and time point are not known. Both conserved end residues are part of each CDR3. D genes are given only for firm matches. Only some rows state a clone size, as once, few, many or a class for expanded clones.

D: -; J: TRBJ1-5; V: TRBV4-1; size: few; DNA: TGCGCCAGCAGCCAAGTGCATGGGGGCAATCAGCCCCAGCATTTT; CDR3: CASSQVHGGNQPQHF
D: -; J: TRBJ2-1; V: TRBV18; size: -; DNA: TGTGCCAGCTCACCACCGGGGGGGGCGCAGGTCAATGAGCAGTTCTTC; CDR3: CASSPPGGAQVNEQFF
D: TRBD1; J: TRBJ2-2; V: TRBV7-2; size: -; DNA: TGTGCCAGCAGCAGGGGGGACAGGGCCGGGGAGCTGTTTTTT; CDR3: CASSRGDRAGELFF
D: TRBD2; J: TRBJ2-1; V: TRBV7-9; size: -; DNA: TGTGCCAGCACTCATTTGGGACTAGAGTACAATGAGCAGTTCTTC; CDR3: CASTHLGLEYNEQFF
D: TRBD1; J: TRBJ1-6; V: TRBV14; size: -; DNA: TGTGCCAGCAGCCATGGACAGGGGGCGGTTGATTCACCCCTCCACTTT; CDR3: CASSHGQGAVDSPLHF
D: -; J: TRBJ2-5; V: TRBV4-2; size: few; DNA: TGTGCCAGCAGCCACCGGACTGGGGAAGAGACCCAGTACTTC; CDR3: CASSHRTGEETQYF
D: -; J: TRBJ2-7; V: TRBV7-6; size: -; DNA: TGTGCCAGCAGCTTAGCGGGGGGCGTGGACGAGCAGTACTTC; CDR3: CASSLAGGVDEQYF
D: -; J: TRBJ2-2; V: TRBV7-2; size: few; DNA: TGTGCCAGCAGCTTAGAAGGGGCTGGCGGGGAGCTGTTTTTT; CDR3: CASSLEGAGGELFF
D: -; J: TRBJ2-3; V: TRBV9; size: -; DNA: TGTGCCAGCAGCCCCCAGGGGCAAAGCACAGATACGCAGTATTTT; CDR3: CASSPQGQSTDTQYF
D: TRBD1; J: TRBJ2-7; V: TRBV6-5; size: few; DNA: TGTGCCAGCAGCACCACACTCAGGGGGTTCTCCTACGAGCAGTACTTC; CDR3: CASSTTLRGFSYEQYF
D: -; J: TRBJ1-1; V: TRBV4-3; size: few; DNA: TGCGCCAGCAGCCAAGACGGCGGAGAAGGGGAAGCTTTCTTT; CDR3: CASSQDGGEGEAFF
D: -; J: TRBJ1-2; V: TRBV7-9; size: -; DNA: TGTGCCATACCTATGACAGACGCGTATGGCTACACCTTC; CDR3: CAIPMTDAYGYTF
D: -; J: TRBJ1-1; V: TRBV29-1; size: -; DNA: TGCAGCGTTCGTAAACAGGAGAACACTGAAGCTTTCTTT; CDR3: CSVRKQENTEAFF
D: TRBD2; J: TRBJ2-7; V: TRBV20-1; size: few; DNA: TGCAGTGCTAGACCAACTAGCGGGGGGCTCTACGAGCAGTACTTC; CDR3: CSARPTSGGLYEQYF
D: -; J: TRBJ1-1; V: TRBV3-1; size: -; DNA: TGTGCCAGCAGCCAACCGTGGGAGAACACTGAAGCTTTCTTT; CDR3: CASSQPWENTEAFF
D: TRBD1; J: TRBJ2-3; V: TRBV25-1; size: few; DNA: TGTGCCAGCAGGGGACAGGGTTGGACAGATACGCAGTATTTT; CDR3: CASRGQGWTDTQYF
D: -; J: TRBJ2-1; V: TRBV19; size: few; DNA: TGTGCCAGTAGTATAGACAATAGGGGGGAACGGGAGCAGTTCTTC; CDR3: CASSIDNRGEREQFF
D: -; J: TRBJ2-1; V: TRBV12-3/TRBV12-4; size: few; DNA: TGTGCCAGCAGTTGGGTAGGGGGCAATGAGCAGTTCTTC; CDR3: CASSWVGGNEQFF
D: TRBD1; J: TRBJ1-1; V: TRBV29-1; size: few; DNA: TGCAGCGCCGAAGGCTTCAGGGGGACTGAAGCTTTCTTT; CDR3: CSAEGFRGTEAFF
D: -; J: TRBJ2-5; V: TRBV7-9; size: many; DNA: TGTGCCAGCAGCCCCGACGGGGGAGAGACCCAGTACTTC; CDR3: CASSPDGGETQYF
D: -; J: TRBJ2-3; V: TRBV6-1; size: -; DNA: TGTGCCAGCAGTGTCGGCAGGGCGGCAGATACGCAGTATTTT; CDR3: CASSVGRAADTQYF
D: -; J: TRBJ2-5; V: TRBV5-4; size: -; DNA: TGTGCCAGCAGCTTCCTGGACAGCCAAGAGACCCAGTACTTC; CDR3: CASSFLDSQETQYF